Sequencing of this T cell receptor beta chain was carried out in a study of T cells in Graves' hyperthyroidism and ophthalmopathy. Study observations and caveats: Model-based prediction identified ophthalmopathy a median around seven months prior to its onset.

Amplified TCR beta CDR3 regions derived from RNA transcripts. HTBI primers were the set used in a first-round RT-PCR of the TCR CDR3. Using its own MiXCR run on the multiplex PCR reads, TCRdb lists one record per CDR3 protein. The profile covers some 600,000 distinct CDR3 sequences, with roughly 50% appearing a single time and 8% to 8.5% taken by the ten largest. If no ophthalmopathy progression occurred within 18 months, Graves' hyperthyroidism was stable. About this clonotype: Its antigen is unknown. The conserved phenylalanine or tryptophan is not found at the CDR3 terminus, so this likely reflects a read error. The DNA is left out, because the CDR3 cannot be placed on it with certainty; the CDR3 is given as TCRdb lists it.

The CDR3 is 10 residues long, ends included. Germline CDR1 and CDR2: SNHLY and FYNNEI. V is TRBV2 and J is TRBJ1-4. Specimen: peripheral blood or thyroid tissue (not recorded which). This receptor was taken from a young woman with Graves' hyperthyroidism. Here the CDR3 reads CASSEDGVGY.